The 21 T cell receptor beta chains in this list originate from one sample, sequenced in a study of CXCR3-negative and CXCR3-positive naive CD8 T cells (dated by TCRdb to about 2019). Summary of the overall study and its limitations: Compared with CXCR3-negative naive cells, CXCR3-positive naive cells had TRB CDR3s with higher hydrophobicity (lower Kidera factor 4), lower energy, and higher strength and volume indices.

These receptors lack a known antigen. The sequencer listed for this sample is NextSeq 550. The Human TCR Profiling Kit (MiLaboratory) was used to make UMI-labeled 5' RACE TRB cDNA libraries. With the reads reprocessed by TCRdb, a single entry stands for each CDR3 protein sequence and no DNA is reported. The data table for this sample lists around 150,000 distinct CDR3 sequences. Together, the top ten hold 0.41% of the sample. The sequenced material came from naive CXCR3+ CD8+ T cells from blood. This sample's cell subset or site label indicates: CD45RO-CCR7+CD27+CD95- naive CD8+ T cells expressing CXCR3 (TNR3+). Receptor source: a human donor in good health. Some clones in this sample may be carry-over from other donors' samples.

V usage is TRBV12-3 or TRBV12-4 and J usage is TRBJ2-7; TCRdb reports TRBD1, a call that lacks DNA to check it against. This CDR3 has 15 amino acids. The CDR3 sequence: CASSLAPGQIYEQYF.

The V gene is TRBV23-1, the J gene TRBJ2-1; TCRdb's D call of TRBD1 is untestable without DNA. TRBV23-1 is designated an ORF whose function remains uncertain. The CDR3 extends over 15 amino acids. This CDR3 is CASRDRISPPIEQFF.

The rearrangement links TRBV30 to TRBJ2-7. Germline loops: CDR1 GTSNPN, CDR2 SVGIG (reference sequence). The CDR3 is made up of 13 amino acids. CDR3 protein: CAWSVAHRNEQYF.

CDR3 loop: CSVEDQDSPWKTQYF. The rearrangement joins TRBV29-1 to TRBJ2-5; TCRdb's D call of TRBD1 is untestable without DNA. The germline gives CDR1 SQVTM, CDR2 ANQGSEA. This CDR3 is built from 15 residues.

The chain recombines TRBV3-1 with TRBJ2-7. The germline V gene has CDR1 LGHDT and CDR2 YNNKEL (reference sequence). The CDR3 contains 16 residues. CDR3 amino acids: CASSQHGQSGSYEQYF.

The chain uses TRBV13 and TRBJ2-4; lacking DNA, the TRBD1 call made by TCRdb goes unchecked. CDR1 PRHDT and CDR2 FYEKMQ come from the germline V gene (reference sequence). This CDR3 has 18 residues. The CDR3 protein is CASSTDRDAVLAKNIQYF. Full variable domain (rest looked up from reference TRBV13 and TRBJ2-4): AAGVIQSPRHLIKEKRETATLKCYPIPRHDTVYWYQQGPGQDPQFLISFYEKMQSDKGSIPDRFSAQQFSDYHSELNMSSLELGDSALYFCASSTDRDAVLAKNIQYFGAGTRLSVL.

V usage is TRBV12-3 or TRBV12-4 and J usage is TRBJ2-7; TCRdb designates TRBD1, a call that cannot be tested without DNA. The CDR3 has 17 amino acids. CDR3: CASSSPGGVLEPYEQYF.

V and J are TRBV11-3 and TRBJ1-1. The germline CDR1 and CDR2 sequences are SGHNT and YENEEA. This CDR3 contains 12 residues. Here the CDR3 reads CASSGLGTEAFF.

The chain carries TRBV19 and TRBJ2-1; TCRdb's D call, TRBD2, is unchecked because there is no DNA. Per germline, CDR1 LNHDA and CDR2 SQIVND (reference sequence). The CDR3 extends over 14 amino acids. CDR3: CASSASGSYNEQFF.

The CDR3 loop reads CASSPIAGGTYNDQFF. The rearrangement joins TRBV4-2 to TRBJ2-1; as DNA is missing, the TRBD2 call by TCRdb cannot be tested. The CDR3 loop spans 16 amino acids. Germline lookup yields CDR1 LGHNA and CDR2 YNFKEQ.

The rearrangement links TRBV5-1 to TRBJ2-1. From germline, CDR1 is SGHRS and CDR2 YFSETQ. CDR3 size: 13 residues. The CDR3 spells CASSLPPNNEQFF.

The rearrangement joins TRBV9 to TRBJ1-6; absent DNA, TCRdb's TRBD1 call cannot be checked. CDR1 and CDR2 (germline): SGDLS, YYNGEE. The CDR3 totals 15 residues. CDR3 residues: CASSPSQGSNSPLHF.

V is TRBV12-3 or TRBV12-4 and J is TRBJ2-6; TCRdb designates TRBD1, a call that cannot be tested without DNA. This CDR3 contains 14 residues. The CDR3 sequence: CASSPAPEANVLTF.

The chain joins TRBV21-1 to TRBJ2-3; as DNA is missing, the TRBD1 call by TCRdb cannot be tested. TRBV21-1 is termed a pseudogene. The CDR3 consists of 18 residues. CDR3 region: CASSNSGGARGRTDTQYF.

The chain couples TRBV15 to TRBJ1-5; as DNA is missing, the TRBD1 call by TCRdb cannot be tested. Germline CDR1 LNHNV, CDR2 YYDKDF (reference sequence). CDR3 size: 17 residues. The CDR3 protein is CATSKGQGVLSNQPQHF.

The J gene is TRBJ1-1, the V gene TRBV7-9. The germline V gene has CDR1 SEHNR and CDR2 FQNEAQ (reference sequence). This CDR3 contains 13 residues. The CDR3 loop is CASSGRGEAEAFF.

The chain recombines TRBV20-1 with TRBJ1-2. The CDR3 length is 13 residues. CDR1 is DFQATT, CDR2 SNEGSKA, per germline (reference sequence). Here the CDR3 reads CSARELGIHGYTF.

The rearrangement uses TRBV6-2 or TRBV6-3 and TRBJ2-1. The germline V gene has CDR1 MNHEY and CDR2 SVGEGT. The CDR3 runs to 17 residues. CDR3 loop: CASSYSPQSSSYNEQFF.

V and J are TRBV28 and TRBJ1-3. Germline lookup yields CDR1 MDHEN and CDR2 SYDVKM. CDR3 size: 14 residues. CDR3 sequence: CASNLGYRGNTIYF.

The rearrangement joins TRBV4-2 to TRBJ1-3. Germline CDR1 is LGHNA and CDR2 is YNFKEQ. The CDR3 length is 15 residues. The CDR3 is CASSQELGLVNTIYF.

The chain is built from TRBV28 and TRBJ2-7; TCRdb outputs TRBD2, but without DNA this stays unchecked. The CDR3 totals 15 residues. Germline V CDR1 and CDR2: MDHEN, SYDVKM. CDR3 protein: CASSLATSGNYEQYF.